These T cell receptor beta chains were read from a single sample in a study of blood T cell repertoires in COVID-19. Clones were sequenced by immunoSEQ multiplex PCR, and TCRdb holds only the in-frame ones, with some missing. The sample carries nearly 45,000 clones, about 86% recorded once. Material for sequencing was peripheral blood. These receptors all come from a man in his forties with COVID-19, enrolled during active disease. Both conserved end residues are part of each CDR3. The D gene is left open where the match is weak. The size of a clone is reported for some rows only, either as once, few or many, or as a class for expanded clones.

TRBV6-5	TRBJ1-1	.	.	CASTRLKTNTEAFF	TGTGCCAGCACGCGGTTGAAGACGAACACTGAAGCTTTCTTT
TRBV27	TRBJ2-7	TRBD2	.	CASSLSRVLAGSYEQYF	TGTGCCAGCAGTTTATCGAGAGTTCTAGCGGGCTCCTACGAGCAGTACTTC
TRBV7-2	TRBJ1-4	.	few	CASSPQLVGEKLFF	TGTGCCAGCAGCCCTCAACTAGTCGGGGAAAAACTGTTTTTT
TRBV3-1/TRBV3-2	TRBJ1-2	.	.	CASSQVGQIYGYTF	TGTGCCAGCAGCCAAGTTGGGCAGATCTATGGCTACACCTTC
TRBV5-1	TRBJ2-5	.	.	CASSLDPRTQYF	TGCGCCAGCAGCTTGGATCCCAGGACCCAGTACTTC
TRBV6-5	TRBJ2-7	.	.	CASRPDRLHYEQYF	TGTGCCAGCAGACCCGACAGGCTCCACTACGAGCAGTACTTC
TRBV27	TRBJ1-1	TRBD1	few	CASGPRGRGYTEAFF	TGTGCCAGCGGCCCTAGGGGGCGCGGTTACACTGAAGCTTTCTTT
TRBV7-9	TRBJ2-7	.	.	CASSLRESSYEQYF	TGTGCCAGCAGCTTACGGGAGAGCTCCTACGAGCAGTACTTC
TRBV19	TRBJ2-1	TRBD1	.	CASSPGTGGSNEQFF	TGTGCCAGTAGTCCCGGGACAGGGGGCTCGAATGAGCAGTTCTTC
TRBV5-1	TRBJ1-5	.	.	CASSLAGVTGQPQHF	TGCGCCAGCAGCTTGGCCGGGGTTACTGGACAGCCCCAGCATTTT
TRBV6-5	TRBJ1-1	TRBD1	.	CATHIRQGLNTEAFF	TGTGCCACCCATATTAGACAGGGGTTGAACACTGAAGCTTTCTTT
TRBV19	TRBJ1-3	TRBD1	.	CASSILGQGADTIYF	TGTGCCAGTAGTATCCTGGGACAGGGGGCTGACACCATATATTTT
TRBV19	TRBJ2-5	.	.	CASSIQWGRRETQYF	TGTGCCAGTAGTATTCAATGGGGGCGTAGGGAGACCCAGTACTTC
TRBV6-5	TRBJ2-7	.	once	CATGHHEQYF	TGTGCCACCGGACACCACGAGCAGTACTTC
TRBV30	TRBJ1-1	.	.	CAWLANTEAFF	TGTGCCTGGTTGGCGAACACTGAAGCTTTCTTT
TRBV6-2/TRBV6-3	TRBJ1-5	.	.	CASSRDMYQPQHF	TGTGCCAGCAGCCGGGACATGTATCAGCCCCAGCATTTT
TRBV30	TRBJ2-5	TRBD1	.	CAWRTGETQYF	TGTGCCTGGAGGACAGGGGAGACCCAGTACTTC
TRBV25-1	TRBJ1-5	.	.	CASGTGYNQPQHF	TGTGCCAGCGGCACAGGTTACAATCAGCCCCAGCATTTT
TRBV6-6	TRBJ2-3	TRBD2	.	CASSQRASGGVSTDTQYF	TGTGCCAGCAGTCAAAGGGCTAGCGGGGGGGTAAGCACAGATACGCAGTATTTT
TRBV30	TRBJ1-6	.	.	CAWRRQASSYNSPLHF	TGTGCCTGGAGACGACAGGCGAGCTCCTATAATTCACCCCTCCACTTT
TRBV12-5	TRBJ2-1	.	.	CASARLASSYNEQFF	TGTGCTAGTGCTCGACTGGCGTCCTCCTACAATGAGCAGTTCTTC
TRBV27	TRBJ1-1	.	.	CASSQMGADTEAFF	TGTGCCAGCAGTCAAATGGGGGCAGACACTGAAGCTTTCTTT
TRBV2	TRBJ1-1	.	.	CASSGGPNTEAFF	TGTGCCAGCAGCGGGGGACCGAACACTGAAGCTTTCTTT
TRBV27	TRBJ1-6	TRBD1	.	CASSLTPGGAFRSPLHF	TGTGCCAGCAGCCTAACCCCAGGGGGCGCATTCCGTTCACCCCTCCACTTT
TRBV12-3/TRBV12-4	TRBJ2-1	.	few	CASSPDYNEQFF	TGTGCCAGCAGCCCAGACTACAATGAGCAGTTCTTC
TRBV3-1/TRBV3-2	TRBJ2-1	.	.	CASSQDLAGVVYNEQFF	TGTGCCAGCAGCCAAGATCTTGCCGGGGTTGTTTACAATGAGCAGTTCTTC
TRBV7-2	TRBJ1-2	.	.	CASTFTQNYGYTF	TGTGCCAGCACCTTTACACAGAACTATGGCTACACCTTC
TRBV28	TRBJ1-1	TRBD1	.	CASSTPTGGGTEAFF	TGTGCCAGCAGTACCCCGACAGGGGGCGGGACTGAAGCTTTCTTT
TRBV4-1	TRBJ1-5	.	.	CASSPDSPDQPQHF	TGCGCCAGCAGTCCGGACAGCCCGGATCAGCCCCAGCATTTT
TRBV4-1	TRBJ1-2	TRBD1	.	CASSQDRGGSNYGYTF	TGCGCCAGCAGCCAAGATCGAGGGGGCTCTAACTATGGCTACACCTTC
TRBV6-5	TRBJ1-1	TRBD1	.	CASSQDRAMNTEAFF	TGTGCCAGCAGCCAGGACAGGGCAATGAACACTGAAGCTTTCTTT
TRBV15	TRBJ2-5	TRBD2	few	CATSKRGGRTETQYF	TGTGCCACCAGCAAACGAGGCGGGAGAACTGAGACCCAGTACTTC
TRBV11-2	TRBJ2-2	TRBD2	.	CASSSIAGRPGELFF	TGTGCCAGCAGCTCCATAGCGGGACGGCCCGGGGAGCTGTTTTTT
TRBV6-7	TRBJ1-2	.	.	CAKPRAGIINSYGYTF	TGTGCCAAACCTCGGGCGGGGATCATCAACAGCTATGGCTACACCTTC
TRBV18	TRBJ2-3	.	.	CASSPGVADTQYF	TGTGCCAGCTCACCCGGGGTTGCAGATACGCAGTATTTT
TRBV4-1	TRBJ1-2	TRBD1	few	CASSQGGQGTYGYTF	TGCGCCAGCAGCCAAGGAGGACAGGGAACATATGGCTACACCTTC
TRBV5-1	TRBJ2-1	TRBD2	few	CASSLAGRASYNEQFF	TGCGCCAGCAGCTTGGCCGGGAGGGCCTCGTACAATGAGCAGTTCTTC
TRBV4-2	TRBJ2-7	.	once	CASSQDTYEQYF	TGTGCCAGCAGCCAAGACACTTACGAGCAGTACTTC
TRBV7-9	TRBJ1-4	.	.	CASTDRRNEKLFF	TGTGCCAGCACCGACAGAAGAAATGAAAAACTGTTTTTT
TRBV7-3	TRBJ2-2	.	.	CASSLRGPPAGELFF	TGTGCCAGCAGCTTGCGGGGGCCGCCGGCCGGGGAGCTGTTTTTT
TRBV4-1	TRBJ1-1	.	.	CASSLDGTEAFF	TGCGCCAGCAGCCTTGACGGGACTGAAGCTTTCTTT
TRBV9	TRBJ2-2	TRBD1	.	CASSAPTGTGDPGELFF	TGTGCCAGCAGCGCACCCACCGGGACAGGGGACCCCGGGGAGCTGTTTTTT
TRBV10-1	TRBJ2-2	TRBD2	.	CASSETGLAGSGELFF	TGCGCCAGCAGTGAGACGGGACTAGCGGGATCCGGGGAGCTGTTTTTT
TRBV5-1	TRBJ2-1	TRBD2	.	CASSLTTTGGNNEQFF	TGCGCCAGCAGCTTGACTACGACGGGAGGGAACAATGAGCAGTTCTTC
TRBV6-6	TRBJ2-2	TRBD2	.	CASSPRLAGGLNTGELFF	TGTGCCAGCAGTCCGCGACTAGCGGGGGGGTTGAACACCGGGGAGCTGTTTTTT
TRBV27	TRBJ2-7	TRBD1	.	CASSLKGTAVGSSYEQYF	TGTGCCAGCAGTTTAAAGGGGACAGCAGTAGGTAGCTCCTACGAGCAGTACTTC
TRBV5-1	TRBJ2-3	.	.	CASSTGVHTDTQYF	TGCGCCAGCAGTACGGGGGTCCACACAGATACGCAGTATTTT
TRBV30	TRBJ1-3	.	.	CAWTRGGSGNTIYF	TGTGCCTGGACTCGGGGGGGCTCTGGAAACACCATATATTTT
TRBV27	TRBJ2-5	.	.	CASSPAGRGETQYF	TGTGCCAGCTCCCCGGCCGGCAGGGGTGAGACCCAGTACTTC
TRBV24-1	TRBJ2-2	TRBD1	.	CATSENRGPTGELFF	TGTGCCACCAGTGAAAACAGGGGGCCCACCGGGGAGCTGTTTTTT
TRBV2	TRBJ2-3	.	.	CASNVGGPGTDTQYF	TGTGCCAGCAACGTGGGGGGGCCTGGCACAGATACGCAGTATTTT
TRBV30	TRBJ2-1	TRBD1	.	CAWRKGTGDWDEQFF	TGTGCCTGGAGAAAAGGGACAGGGGATTGGGATGAGCAGTTCTTC
TRBV27	TRBJ2-7	.	.	CASSLSGLSGGKQYF	TGTGCCAGCAGCCTTTCGGGACTCTCGGGGGGCAAGCAGTACTTC
TRBV11-2	TRBJ2-3	TRBD2	.	CASSSLAGGPGTDTQYF	TGTGCCAGCAGCTCCTTAGCGGGGGGGCCCGGCACAGATACGCAGTATTTT
TRBV11-2	TRBJ2-3	.	.	CASSSGLDTDTQYF	TGTGCCAGCAGCTCAGGTTTGGACACAGATACGCAGTATTTT